Shown below are 30 T cell receptor beta chains from a single sample sequenced in a study of T cells in women clearing cervical HPV infection. Profiling relied on immunoSEQ multiplex PCR, and the TCRdb table lists in-frame clones only, not all of them. In all, the sample yields fewer than 35,000 clones. The material sequenced was blood buffy coat. The receptors were sampled from a woman between 18 and 69 years old with a cervical HPV16 infection that either progressed to CIN3+ or cleared (not recorded which).

A remark on this clone: The read falls 3 residues short of the CDR3 end, and the missing part is taken from the germline J gene. V gene TRBV2 combines with J gene TRBJ2-2; D may be TRBD1 (6 bases). The CDR3 runs 15 residues. Germline CDR1 reads SNHLY; CDR2 reads FYNNEI. The CDR3 region is CASSVPQGANEKLFF. CDR3 DNA (partial): TGTGCCAGCAGTGTCCCACAGGGCGCTAATGAAAAG.

Incomplete CDR3 DNA: TGTGCCAGCAGCAAATCAACAGGGTTACATGGCAATCAGCCC. Translated: CASSKSTGLHGNQP. The entire CDR3 reads CASSKSTGLHGNQPQHF. The chain carries TRBV6-2 or TRBV6-3 and TRBJ1-5; a possible D gene is TRBD1 (6 bases). The CDR3 is cut off 3 residues early in the read; its end comes from the germline J gene. V was cut by 6 bases and J by 2 bases, with 20 bases left in between. CDR1 MNHEY and CDR2 SVGEGT come from the germline V gene. This CDR3 contains 17 residues.

With regard to this clone: Read data end 3 residues before the CDR3 end; the end is taken from the germline J gene. J is TRBJ2-1 and V is TRBV12-3 or TRBV12-4, with 11 bases that match TRBD1. J was trimmed by 7 bases and V by 2 bases; bases with no gene match: 7. This CDR3 is built from 16 residues. CDR3 DNA, as far as it was read: TGTGCCAGCAGTTTAAGTGTAGGGACAGGGGGGAATGAG. Amino acid sequence: CASSLSVGTGGNE. The full CDR3 sequence reads CASSLSVGTGGNEQFF.

Regarding this clone: The read ends 3 residues early relative to the CDR3; the germline J gene fills the gap. The chain couples TRBV7-8 to TRBJ1-1; no firm D call. The CDR3 extends over 14 amino acids. Trimming took 3 bases from V and 0 from J, leaving 8 bases between them. Germline CDR1 and CDR2: SGHVS and FQNEAQ. The part of the CDR3 DNA that was read is TGTGCCAGCAGCTTTACAGCATTGAACACTGAA. Its translation is CASSFTALNTE. The CDR3 reads in full as CASSFTALNTEAFF.

As to this clone: Read coverage stops 3 residues before the CDR3 terminus; the germline J gene supplies the remainder. The chain recombines TRBV6-4 with TRBJ1-2, with unresolved D. The germline V gene encodes CDR1 MRHNA and CDR2 SNTAGT. The CDR3 runs to 13 residues. Trimming left V 6 bases short and J 2 bases short, with 10 bases between. The chain's CDR3 is CASSPRLNYGYTF. The sequenced part of the CDR3 DNA is TGTGCCAGCAGCCCCAGGTTAAACTATGGC.

About this clone: The read halts 3 residues ahead of the CDR3 end, with the missing end drawn from the germline J gene. The rearrangement links TRBV19 to TRBJ1-1; D is undetermined. Germline V gene lookup returns CDR1 LNHDA and CDR2 SQIVND (reference sequence). The CDR3 has 13 amino acids. V dropped 3 bases and J dropped 1 base, with 6 bases sitting between them. The DNA read from the CDR3 is TGTGCCAGTAGTATTCGGGGGAACACTGAA. This gives the protein CASSIRGNTE. The complete CDR3 sequence is CASSIRGNTEAFF. Full variable domain (rest looked up from reference TRBV19 and TRBJ1-1): DGGITQSPKYLFRKEGQNVTLSCEQNLNHDAMYWYRQDPGQGLRLIYYSQIVNDFQKGDIAEGYSVSREKKESFPLTVTSAQKNPTAFYLCASSIRGNTEAFFGQGTRLTVV.

With respect to this clone: The observed sequence ends 3 residues before the CDR3 terminus, with the missing tail filled in from the germline J gene. This chain connects TRBV5-4 to TRBJ2-5, with D possibly being TRBD2 (6 bases). V was clipped by 2 bases and J by 4 bases, with 9 bases between them. The CDR3 is made up of 13 amino acids. Germline lookup yields CDR1 SGHNT and CDR2 YYREEE (reference sequence). CDR3 DNA, as far as it was read: TGTGCCAGCAGCTTCAGGAGGGGAGAGACC. It encodes CASSFRRGET. The entire CDR3 sequence reads CASSFRRGETQYF.

Of note for this clone: The CDR3 end lies 3 residues beyond the end of the read and is filled in from the germline J gene. The chain recombines TRBV5-1 with TRBJ2-1; 12 nucleotides match TRBD1. The CDR3 has 16 amino acids. Germline V gives CDR1 SGHRS, CDR2 YFSETQ. J was trimmed by 7 bases and V by 0 bases; bases with no gene match: 5. The CDR3 protein is CASSLAGQGAGNEQFF. The covered CDR3 bases are TGCGCCAGCAGCTTGGCGGGACAGGGGGCCGGGAATGAG.

Of note for this clone: The missing CDR3 end, 3 residues past where the read stops, is filled in from the germline J gene. The chain joins TRBV7-9 to TRBJ2-4; D perhaps matches TRBD2 (6 bases). The germline gives CDR1 SEHNR, CDR2 FQNEAQ (reference sequence). The CDR3 extends over 11 amino acids. CDR3 bases read: TGTGCCAGCAGCTTCCAGGGAGGT. Translated, it gives CASSFQGG. The whole CDR3 reads CASSFQGGQYF.

Of note for this clone: Sequencing ends 3 residues short of the CDR3 end; the germline J gene provides the rest. The V and J genes are TRBV7-3 and TRBJ2-5, with D tentatively TRBD2 (6 bases). Looked up from germline, CDR1 is SGHTA and CDR2 is FQGTGA. With 2 bases removed from V and 4 bases from J, the gap between germline ends came to 14 bases. The CDR3 covers 15 residues. CDR3 in amino acids: CASSLGGGAGETQYF. The CDR3 bases that were read are TGTGCCAGCAGCTTAGGCGGAGGAGCGGGAGAGACC.

A note on this clone: The read finishes 3 residues shy of the CDR3 end, and the germline J gene is used to complete it. The gene calls are TRBV7-3 and TRBJ2-2, with 7 bases identical to TRBD2. The CDR3 is 14 residues long. Losses at the gene ends were 3 bases for V and 4 bases for J; bases not matched to a gene: 2. Germline CDR1 reads SGHTA; CDR2 reads FQGTGA. CDR3 DNA, as far as it was read: TGTGCCAGCAGCTTCGGGGGGTCCACCGGGGAG. Amino acid sequence: CASSFGGSTGE. The entire CDR3 protein is CASSFGGSTGELFF.

Turning to this clone: Read coverage stops 3 residues before the CDR3 terminus; the germline J gene supplies the remainder. V gene TRBV5-1 combines with J gene TRBJ2-1; 10 bases agree with TRBD2. This CDR3 is 15 amino acids long. CDR1 is SGHRS and CDR2 is YFSETQ in the germline V gene. The J segment lost 5 bases and the V segment lost 0 bases, leaving 2 bases of the junction unmatched. The sequenced CDR3 bases are TGCGCCAGCAGCTTGGGGACTAGCGGCGACAATGAG. Translation gives CASSLGTSGDNE. The full CDR3 protein is CASSLGTSGDNEQFF.

In regard to this clone: The CDR3 goes on 3 residues after the read ends, and that part is filled in from the germline J gene. The V and J genes are TRBV2 and TRBJ1-2, with 8 positions matching TRBD1. From germline, CDR1 is SNHLY and CDR2 FYNNEI. This CDR3 is 13 amino acids long. This chain's CDR3 is CANRLGQGSGYTF. Incomplete CDR3 DNA: TGTGCCAACCGACTAGGACAGGGATCGGGC.

A remark on this clone: Read sequence stops 3 residues before the CDR3 end, and the germline J gene provides the missing end. The chain recombines TRBV7-2 with TRBJ2-7; D ambiguous. Deletions cut 1 base from V and 2 bases from J, with 9 bases between. In germline, CDR1 is SGHTA, CDR2 FQGNSA. This CDR3 has 14 amino acids. CDR3 sequence: CASSLVRLAYEQYF. CDR3 DNA, as far as it was read: TGTGCCAGCAGCTTAGTACGGTTAGCCTACGAG.

Worth noting for this clone: The DNA ends 3 residues before the CDR3 does, and the rest of the CDR3 is filled in from the germline J gene. V is TRBV19 and J is TRBJ1-1, with D possibly matching TRBD1 (6 bases). The CDR3 runs to 12 residues. Germline CDR1 LNHDA, CDR2 SQIVND (reference sequence). CDR3 sequence reads: CASRDRRNEAFF. CDR3 DNA, as far as it was read: TGTGCCAGTAGGGACAGAAGGAACGAG. Combining the CDR3 with reference TRBV19 and TRBJ1-1 gives the whole variable domain DGGITQSPKYLFRKEGQNVTLSCEQNLNHDAMYWYRQDPGQGLRLIYYSQIVNDFQKGDIAEGYSVSREKKESFPLTVTSAQKNPTAFYLCASRDRRNEAFFGQGTRLTVV.

A remark on this clone: The read ends 3 residues shy of where the CDR3 ends; the end is completed using the germline J gene. This chain links TRBV7-9 with TRBJ1-2; possible D gene TRBD1, 5 bases. Germline V gives CDR1 SEHNR, CDR2 FQNEAQ (reference sequence). The CDR3 consists of 13 residues. Trimming stripped 1 base from V and 2 bases from J, with 5 bases between. CDR3 amino acids: CASSLEGNYGYTF. The CDR3 DNA, read in part, is TGTGCCAGCAGCTTAGAGGGGAACTATGGC.

Note on this clone: Read coverage stops 3 residues before the CDR3 terminus; the germline J gene supplies the remainder. The chain links TRBV7-2 to TRBJ2-7, with D possibly TRBD1 on 5 matching bases. The CDR3 covers 14 residues. Germline loops: CDR1 SGHTA, CDR2 FQGNSA. V was cut by 1 base and J by 5 bases, with 12 bases left in between. The DNA read from the CDR3 is TGTGCCAGCAGCTTAGAGAAGGGGCCCCACGAG. It translates to CASSLEKGPHE. The full-length CDR3 reads as CASSLEKGPHEQYF.

Of note for this clone: Read data end 3 residues before the CDR3 end; the end is taken from the germline J gene. The V gene is TRBV7-2, the J gene TRBJ1-5, with 9 bases lining up with TRBD1. The CDR3 loop spans 15 amino acids. Unmatched junction bases numbered 6, after V lost 3 bases and J lost 6 bases. Germline CDR1 reads SGHTA; CDR2 reads FQGNSA. The CDR3 sequence is CASSFLGTGFQPQHF. The sequenced CDR3 bases are TGTGCCAGCAGCTTTCTCGGGACAGGGTTTCAGCCC. Full variable domain (remainder filled in from reference TRBV7-2 and TRBJ1-5): GAGVSQSPSNKVTEKGKDVELRCDPISGHTALYWYRQSLGQGLEFLIYFQGNSAPDKSGLPSDRFSAERTGGSVSTLTIQRTQQEDSAVYLCASSFLGTGFQPQHFGDGTRLSIL.

The sequenced part of the CDR3 DNA is TGCGCCAGCAGCTTCGGACAGGGTGGGTCCTATAATTCACCA. Amino acid sequence: CASSFGQGGSYNSP. The entire CDR3 protein reads CASSFGQGGSYNSPLFF. The V and J genes are TRBV5-1 and TRBJ1-4, with 8 bases identical to TRBD1. The read ends 3 residues before the CDR3 terminus; that terminus is restored from the germline J gene. Per germline, CDR1 SGHRS and CDR2 YFSETQ. The CDR3 extends over 17 amino acids.

On this clone itself: The CDR3 goes on 3 residues after the read ends, and that part is filled in from the germline J gene. V usage is TRBV7-6 and J usage is TRBJ1-2, with D possibly TRBD1 on 5 matching bases. CDR1 and CDR2 (germline): SGHVS, FNYEAQ. The CDR3 sequence is 12 residues long. The CDR3 here is CASSAGYHDYTF. The sequenced part of the CDR3 DNA is TGTGCCAGCAGCGCAGGGTACCATGAC.

Details on this clone: The read ends 3 residues before the CDR3 terminus; that terminus is restored from the germline J gene. This chain uses TRBV5-5 with TRBJ2-7, with 7 positions matching TRBD1. The CDR3 covers 14 residues. Germline-derived CDR1 and CDR2 are SGHKS and YYEKEE (reference sequence). Trimming took 4 bases from V and 6 from J; bases not matched to a gene: 10. The CDR3 bases that were read are TGTGCCAGCAGCCTGGAGGCCAGGGGGAGCGAG. Amino acid sequence: CASSLEARGSE. The full CDR3 reads CASSLEARGSEQYF.

Details on this clone: The CDR3 extends 3 residues past the end of the read, so its final part is completed from the germline J gene. Other DNA sequences of this sample code for an identical CDR3. This sequence joins TRBV11-2 and TRBJ2-1; D unresolved. This CDR3 has 13 residues. Germline CDR1 and CDR2: SGHAT and FQNNGV. Trimming stripped 3 bases from V and 5 bases from J, with 8 bases between. The DNA read from the CDR3 is TGTGCCAGCAGCTTTTCCAGAAACAATGAG. Translating it yields CASSFSRNNE. The full CDR3 reads CASSFSRNNEQFF.

Points on this clone: The read ends 3 residues early relative to the CDR3; the germline J gene fills the gap. The chain combines TRBV2 with TRBJ2-5; D may be TRBD1 (6 bases). CDR3 length: 15 amino acids. With 2 bases removed from V and 1 base from J, the gap between germline ends came to 11 bases. Germline CDR1 and CDR2: SNHLY and FYNNEI. The CDR3 here is CASSEHGQSQETQYF. The sequenced CDR3 bases are TGTGCCAGCAGTGAACATGGACAGTCCCAAGAGACC. Filled out from reference TRBV2 and TRBJ2-5, the complete variable domain reads EPEVTQTPSHQVTQMGQEVILRCVPISNHLYFYWYRQILGQKVEFLVSFYNNEISEKSEIFDDQFSVERPDGSNFTLKIRSTKLEDSAMYFCASSEHGQSQETQYFGPGTRLLVL.

Points on this clone: The read ends 3 residues shy of where the CDR3 ends; the end is completed using the germline J gene. The rearrangement links TRBV10-3 to TRBJ2-7; TRBD2 agrees at 10 bases. CDR3 size: 16 residues. Germline V gives CDR1 ENHRY, CDR2 SYGVKD. Unmatched junction bases numbered 7, after V lost 3 bases and J lost 2 bases. Partial CDR3 DNA: TGTGCCATCAGTGATCGGAGAGCGGGAGGGCCCTACGAG. This codes for CAISDRRAGGPYE. The whole CDR3 sequence reads CAISDRRAGGPYEQYF.

Points on this clone: Read coverage stops 3 residues before the CDR3 terminus; the germline J gene supplies the remainder. V gene TRBV7-2 combines with J gene TRBJ1-6; D remains unclear. Germline CDR1 is SGHTA and CDR2 is FQGNSA. The ends were cut back, 2 bases at V and 10 bases at J, with 12 bases in the middle. The CDR3 totals 14 residues. CDR3 amino acids: CASSLRHPTSPLHF. Incomplete CDR3 DNA: TGTGCCAGCAGCTTACGACATCCTACCTCACCC.

Note on this clone: The read ends 3 residues early relative to the CDR3; the germline J gene fills the gap. The V and J genes are TRBV6-2 or TRBV6-3 and TRBJ2-3; no clear D gene. This CDR3 contains 13 residues. Between the trimmed V and J ends, which lost 6 bases and 7 bases, there was a span of 14 bases. Germline V CDR1 and CDR2: MNHEY, SVGEGT. The sequenced part of the CDR3 DNA is TGTGCCAGCAGCGCCACTACCTTATATACG. Its protein is CASSATTLYT. The full CDR3 is CASSATTLYTQYF.

Details on this clone: The CDR3 end falls 3 residues outside the read, so it is completed with the germline J gene. V is TRBV7-9 and J is TRBJ2-5, with D possibly TRBD1 on 5 matching bases. Germline values: CDR1 SEHNR, CDR2 FQNEAQ (reference sequence). V lost 6 bases, J lost 4 bases, and 15 bases lay in between. The CDR3 spans 14 residues. The sequenced part of the CDR3 DNA is TGTGCCAGCAGACTCCTTACAGGCCTAGAGACC. The encoded protein is CASRLLTGLET. The complete CDR3 protein is CASRLLTGLETQYF.

As regards this clone: The sequenced fragment ends 3 residues before the CDR3 boundary, so the rest is inferred from the germline J gene. The same CDR3 also results from other DNA sequences found in this sample. V gene TRBV11-2 combines with J gene TRBJ2-3; the D is unclear. Per the germline V gene, CDR1 is SGHAT and CDR2 is FQNNGV. The CDR3 sequence is 12 residues long. The V gene lost 7 bases and the J gene lost 2 bases, with 7 bases spanning the gap. The CDR3 here is CASTPSTDTQYF. The CDR3 DNA, read in part, is TGTGCCAGCACCCCCTCCACAGATACG.

As regards this clone: The read halts 3 residues ahead of the CDR3 end, with the missing end drawn from the germline J gene. The chain combines TRBV19 with TRBJ1-2; D is unclear. The CDR3 runs to 15 residues. Looked up from germline, CDR1 is LNHDA and CDR2 is SQIVND (reference sequence). CDR3 DNA (partial): TGTGCCAGTAGCACGACTAGCGGGAGCACAGATACC. It specifies CASSTTSGSTDT. The whole CDR3 protein reads CASSTTSGSTDTYTF.

A remark on this clone: The read stops 3 residues short of the end of the CDR3; the missing end is completed from the germline J gene. This chain joins TRBV7-2 and TRBJ1-6, with D perhaps TRBD1 (5 bases). The CDR3 spans 14 residues. Germline-derived CDR1 and CDR2 are SGHTA and FQGNSA. Trimming stripped 3 bases from V and 8 bases from J, with 11 bases between. CDR3 DNA, as far as it was read: TGTGCCAGCAGCTTTAAGGGGAAGGATTCACCC. It translates to CASSFKGKDSP. The whole CDR3 sequence reads CASSFKGKDSPLHF.